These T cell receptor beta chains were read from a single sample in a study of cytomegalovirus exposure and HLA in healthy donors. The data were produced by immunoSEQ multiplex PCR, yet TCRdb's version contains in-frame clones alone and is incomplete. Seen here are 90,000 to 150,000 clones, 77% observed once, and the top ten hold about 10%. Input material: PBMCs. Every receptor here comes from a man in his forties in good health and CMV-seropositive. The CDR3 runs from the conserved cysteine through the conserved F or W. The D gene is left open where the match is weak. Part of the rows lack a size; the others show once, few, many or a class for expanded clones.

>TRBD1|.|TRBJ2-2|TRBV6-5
CASSPDRAATGELFF
TGTGCCAGCAGTCCGGACAGGGCTGCCACCGGGGAGCTGTTTTTT
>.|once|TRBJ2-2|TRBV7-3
CASSFELNTGELFF
TGTGCCAGCAGCTTCGAACTGAACACCGGGGAGCTGTTTTTT
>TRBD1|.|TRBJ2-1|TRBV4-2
CASSPSRGPSYNEQFF
TGTGCCAGCAGCCCTTCGAGGGGGCCCTCCTACAATGAGCAGTTCTTC
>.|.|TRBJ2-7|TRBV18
CASSRRLQGLSSYEQYF
TGTGCCAGCTCACGGAGACTTCAGGGATTAAGCTCCTACGAGCAGTACTTC
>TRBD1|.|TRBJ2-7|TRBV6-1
CASSAWTGATYEQYF
TGTGCCAGCAGTGCTTGGACAGGGGCGACCTACGAGCAGTACTTC
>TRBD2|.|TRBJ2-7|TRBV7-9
CASSLTLLGGTYNPYEQYF
TGTGCCAGCAGCTTGACCTTGCTCGGGGGGACTTATAATCCCTACGAGCAGTACTTC
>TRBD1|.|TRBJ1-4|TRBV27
CASSFRGTPEKLFF
TGTGCCAGCAGTTTCAGGGGGACCCCTGAAAAACTGTTTTTT
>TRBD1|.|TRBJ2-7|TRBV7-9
CASSLFLGQGAYEQYF
TGTGCCAGCAGCTTATTCCTGGGACAGGGCGCCTACGAGCAGTACTTC
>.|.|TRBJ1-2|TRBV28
CASSFAGNTAYGYTF
TGTGCCAGCAGTTTTGCGGGGAACACTGCTTATGGCTACACCTTC
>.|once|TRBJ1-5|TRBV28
CASTRDTSGQPQHF
TGTGCCAGCACCAGGGACACTTCGGGTCAGCCCCAGCATTTT
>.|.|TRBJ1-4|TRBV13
CASSLGQGVEKLFF
TGTGCCAGCAGCTTAGGACAGGGTGTTGAAAAACTGTTTTTT
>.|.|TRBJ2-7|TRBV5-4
CASSLLAGDGEQYF
TGTGCCAGCAGCTTGTTGGCAGGGGATGGCGAGCAGTACTTC
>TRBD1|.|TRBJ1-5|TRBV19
CASSILGQGGFDFQPQHF
TGTGCCAGTAGTATCCTCGGTCAGGGGGGTTTCGATTTTCAGCCCCAGCATTTT